This T cell receptor beta chain was obtained from a study of T-cell reconstitution after alpha-beta-depleted transplantation in children. The CDR3 is 13 residues long. Per the germline V gene, CDR1 is MNHNS and CDR2 is SASEGT. Trimming took 5 bases from V and 7 from J, leaving 12 bases between them. During its preparation, the TCRbeta library received unique molecular identifiers. TCRdb ran MiXCR on the PCR reads and lists one entry per CDR3 protein. This repertoire shows around 490,000 distinct CDR3 sequences, about an eighth found once; its top ten account for approximately 15%. About this clonotype: Antigen unknown.

Study outcomes and limitations: Once a year had passed after transplant, T-cell counts and diversity came mostly from newly produced T cells. Surviving recipient T cells and thymic progenitors underlay high day-60 TCRbeta diversity in some patients. The study reportedly traced alpha-beta T cells about two months after transplant to several hundred expanded graft clones.

Sequenced material: PBMCs, mostly from graft donor cells, taken 180 days after TCRalphabeta/CD19-depleted stem cell transplant. This chain uses TRBV6-1 with TRBJ1-5; a possible D gene is TRBD1 (5 bases). The clonotype originates from a female patient between 2 and 15 years old who had a stem cell transplant for aplastic anemia, so the T cells may come from the graft donor. The DNA for the CDR3 is TGTGCCAGCAGTAGGGAGGGGAGGCAGCCCCAGCATTTT. Translation: CASSREGRQPQHF.